What follows are 20 T cell receptor beta chains derived from one specimen sequenced in a study of OX40 agonist ivuxolimab in advanced cancers. TCRdb keeps only in-frame clones here, not all; method: immunoSEQ multiplex PCR. The sample gives about 36,000 clones, about 81% of which show up once; approximately 22% is in the top ten. The specimen was CD4+ or CD8+ T cells sorted from blood, collected in a trial of the OX40 agonist ivuxolimab. These TCRs come from an adult with an advanced solid tumor such as melanoma, head and neck, liver or kidney cancer.

In its sample, this clone ranks as medium-sized (0.01 to 0.1%). This sequence joins TRBV5-1 and TRBJ1-2, with D possibly matching TRBD1 (6 bases). The CDR3 has 14 amino acids. Germline V gene sequence: CDR1 SGHRS, CDR2 YFSETQ. The V and J ends lost 0 bases and 6 bases respectively, with 12 bases between them. CDR3 residues: CASSLARGADGYTF. CDR3 coding DNA: TGCGCCAGCAGCTTGGCCAGGGGAGCGGATGGCTACACCTTC.

The J gene is TRBJ2-7, the V gene TRBV7-6, with D hard to call. This CDR3 is built from 12 residues. Germline V gene lookup returns CDR1 SGHVS and CDR2 FNYEAQ. Between the trimmed V and J ends, which lost 5 bases and 0 bases, there was a span of 5 bases. In DNA, the CDR3 is TGTGCCAGCAGCCCGAGCTCCTACGAGCAGTACTTC. It encodes CASSPSSYEQYF.

V gene TRBV19 combines with J gene TRBJ1-2; D remains ambiguous. The germline V gene encodes CDR1 LNHDA and CDR2 SQIVND (reference sequence). V was pared by 3 bases and J by 6 bases, with 11 bases between. The CDR3 totals 13 residues. The CDR3 protein is CASSIRGVDGYTF. The CDR3 nucleotides read TGTGCCAGTAGTATTCGGGGTGTGGATGGCTACACCTTC.

The chain links TRBV4-1 to TRBJ1-4; the D gene is possibly TRBD1 (5 bases). CDR1 MGHRA and CDR2 YSYEKL come from the germline V gene. The CDR3 is made up of 14 amino acids. Deletions cut 5 bases from V and 2 bases from J, with 9 bases between. CDR3 residues: CASSVKGTNEKLFF. CDR3 nucleotide sequence: TGCGCCAGCAGCGTTAAGGGGACTAATGAAAAACTGTTTTTT.

The CDR3 loop reads CASSNLRPLSGNTIYF. DNA of the CDR3: TGTGCCAGCAGCAATCTGAGGCCACTCTCTGGAAACACCATATATTTT. This sequence joins TRBV21-1 and TRBJ1-3. TRBV21-1 constitutes a pseudogene. This CDR3 comprises 16 residues.

In regard to this clone: The conserved phenylalanine or tryptophan is not found at the CDR3 terminus, so this likely reflects a read error. This chain connects TRBV6-5 to TRBJ2-7; D not certain. Trimming removed 4 bases from V and 6 bases from J, with 16 bases in between. The CDR3 is 14 residues long. Germline assignment: CDR1 MNHEY and CDR2 SVGAGI. CDR3 amino acids: CASSSQVVASEQYL. CDR3 DNA: TGTGCCAGCAGTTCCCAGGTAGTAGCCTCCGAGCAGTACCTC.

The rearrangement links TRBV20-1 to TRBJ2-3; the D is unclear. There are 11 residues in the CDR3. Germline loops: CDR1 DFQATT, CDR2 SNEGSKA (reference sequence). Trimming took off 4 bases at V and 6 bases at J, with 8 bases between the two ends. CDR3 region: CSANSWDTQYF. CDR3 coding DNA: TGCAGTGCTAACAGCTGGGATACGCAGTATTTT.

This sequence joins TRBV27 and TRBJ1-5, with a possible D match to TRBD1 (5 bases). The CDR3 is made up of 14 amino acids. V was clipped by 2 bases and J by 3 bases, with 8 bases between them. The germline CDR1 and CDR2 sequences are MNHEY and SMNVEV (reference sequence). CDR3 amino acids: CASSLRQFNQPQHF. CDR3 coding DNA: TGTGCCAGCAGTTTAAGACAGTTCAATCAGCCCCAGCATTTT.

The chain carries TRBV30 and TRBJ2-6, with D possibly being TRBD1 or TRBD2 (5 bases each). V shed 4 bases and J shed 0 bases, with 13 bases lying between them. The CDR3 extends over 16 amino acids. Germline values: CDR1 GTSNPN, CDR2 SVGIG (reference sequence). CDR3 sequence: CAWNGDRVSGANVLTF. CDR3 bases: TGTGCCTGGAACGGGGACCGGGTCTCTGGGGCCAACGTCCTGACTTTC.

This clone occurred a few times. V and J are TRBV2 and TRBJ2-7, with D unclear. Between the trimmed V and J ends, which lost 6 bases and 4 bases, there was a span of 7 bases. Per the germline V gene, CDR1 is SNHLY and CDR2 is FYNNEI. The CDR3 consists of 11 residues. The CDR3 DNA follows: TGTGCCAGCAGATTCGATTACGAGCAGTACTTC. As protein: CASRFDYEQYF.

The CDR3 DNA follows: TGTGCCAGCAGCTCCTCTTTGAAGGGGGGGAGGAATTCACCCCTCCACTTT. This gives the protein CASSSSLKGGRNSPLHF. The chain has TRBV11-2 and TRBJ1-6; a weak D match, TRBD1 (6 bases). Between the trimmed V and J ends, which lost 4 bases and 7 bases, there was a span of 20 bases. Germline loops: CDR1 SGHAT, CDR2 FQNNGV. The CDR3 sequence is 17 residues long.

This chain uses TRBV28 with TRBJ1-4; 9 positions agree with TRBD1. The germline gives CDR1 MDHEN, CDR2 SYDVKM. The V segment lost 4 bases and the J segment 1 base; nucleotides outside the gene matches: 1. The length of the CDR3 is 15 residues. As DNA, the CDR3 is TGTGCCAGCAGTTCGGGACAGGGAACTAATGAAAAACTGTTTTTT. Its protein product is CASSSGQGTNEKLFF.

The chain is built from TRBV28 and TRBJ2-1; tentatively, D is TRBD1 (5 bases). CDR1 and CDR2 (germline): MDHEN, SYDVKM. V was cut by 9 bases and J by 10 bases, with 19 bases left in between. This CDR3 has 13 residues. The CDR3 here is CARGWRLAGEQFF. In DNA, the CDR3 is TGTGCCAGGGGCTGGCGGCTGGCAGGGGAGCAGTTCTTC.

The genes are TRBV5-8 and TRBJ1-4, with 9 bases lining up with TRBD1. Looked up from germline, CDR1 is SGHTS and CDR2 is YDEGEE. V was pared by 0 bases and J by 4 bases, with 1 base of the junction left unmatched. CDR3 length: 15 amino acids. The CDR3 spells CASSLGQGDNEKLFF. Written as DNA, the CDR3 is TGTGCCAGCAGCTTGGGACAGGGGGATAATGAAAAACTGTTTTTT.

This clone has a handful of counts. The J gene is TRBJ1-1, the V gene TRBV15; D may be TRBD1 (6 bases). Trimming removed 5 bases from V and 8 bases from J, with 12 bases in between. CDR3 length: 12 residues. The germline V gene has CDR1 LNHNV and CDR2 YYDKDF (reference sequence). CDR3 DNA: TGTGCCACCAGCGGGAGGACAGCCGAAGCTTTCTTT. This gives the protein CATSGRTAEAFF. Variable domain in full (rest from reference TRBV15 and TRBJ1-1): DAMVIQNPRYQVTQFGKPVTLSCSQTLNHNVMYWYQQKSSQAPKLLFHYYDKDFNNEADTPDNFQSRRPNTSFCFLDIRSPGLGDTAMYLCATSGRTAEAFFGQGTRLTVV.

The J gene is TRBJ2-7, the V gene TRBV18; D is perhaps TRBD2 (6 bases). This CDR3 spans 13 amino acids. Germline V gene lookup returns CDR1 KGHSH and CDR2 LQKENI. Trimming took 8 bases from V and 9 from J, leaving 20 bases between them. CDR3 loop: CASTQGLLRGQYF. CDR3 nucleotide sequence: TGTGCCAGCACCCAGGGACTCCTACGCGGGCAGTACTTC.

The chain recombines TRBV6-5 with TRBJ1-5; D perhaps matches TRBD1 (6 bases). The CDR3 loop spans 12 amino acids. Germline CDR1 and CDR2: MNHEY and SVGAGI. V dropped 6 bases and J dropped 6 bases, with 9 bases sitting between them. This CDR3 is CASRSGVQPQHF. For the CDR3, the DNA is TGTGCCAGCAGATCAGGGGTTCAGCCCCAGCATTTT.

This chain links TRBV5-1 with TRBJ2-7; TRBD2 matches 8 bases. The CDR3 runs 15 residues. The V segment lost 1 base and the J segment 0 bases; nucleotides outside the gene matches: 3. CDR1 is SGHRS, CDR2 YFSETQ, per germline. CDR3: CASSLRSGSSYEQYF. CDR3 DNA sequence: TGCGCCAGCAGCTTGAGGAGCGGGAGCTCCTACGAGCAGTACTTC.

This chain connects TRBV5-1 to TRBJ2-7, with D unclear. From germline, CDR1 is SGHRS and CDR2 YFSETQ. The germline V and J ends were trimmed by 1 base and 7 bases, with 12 bases remaining between them. The CDR3 extends over 13 amino acids. DNA for the CDR3: TGCGCCAGCAGCTTGATAGTGGGAAAAGAGCAGTACTTC. Translating it yields CASSLIVGKEQYF.

The rearrangement joins TRBV5-4 to TRBJ2-1; 9 nucleotides agree with TRBD2. Germline V gene lookup returns CDR1 SGHNT and CDR2 YYREEE (reference sequence). The CDR3 contains 15 residues. The J segment lost 7 bases and the V segment lost 4 bases, leaving 9 bases of the junction unmatched. This CDR3 is CASSGGGARRNEQFF. DNA of the CDR3: TGTGCCAGCAGCGGCGGGGGGGCCAGAAGAAATGAGCAGTTCTTC.